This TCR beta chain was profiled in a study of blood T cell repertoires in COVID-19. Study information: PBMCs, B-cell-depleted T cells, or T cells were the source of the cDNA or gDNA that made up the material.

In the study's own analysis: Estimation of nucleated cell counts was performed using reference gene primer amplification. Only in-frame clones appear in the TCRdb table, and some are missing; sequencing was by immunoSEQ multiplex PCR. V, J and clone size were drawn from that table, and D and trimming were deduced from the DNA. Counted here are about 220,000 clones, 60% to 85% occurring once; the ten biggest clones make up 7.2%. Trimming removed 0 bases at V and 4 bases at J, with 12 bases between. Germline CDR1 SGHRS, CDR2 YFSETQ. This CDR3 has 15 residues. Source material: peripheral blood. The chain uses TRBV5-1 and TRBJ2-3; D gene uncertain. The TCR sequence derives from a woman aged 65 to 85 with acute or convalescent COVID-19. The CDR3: CASSLARQVSDTQYF. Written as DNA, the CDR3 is TGCGCCAGCAGCTTGGCCCGCCAGGTGTCAGATACGCAGTATTTT.